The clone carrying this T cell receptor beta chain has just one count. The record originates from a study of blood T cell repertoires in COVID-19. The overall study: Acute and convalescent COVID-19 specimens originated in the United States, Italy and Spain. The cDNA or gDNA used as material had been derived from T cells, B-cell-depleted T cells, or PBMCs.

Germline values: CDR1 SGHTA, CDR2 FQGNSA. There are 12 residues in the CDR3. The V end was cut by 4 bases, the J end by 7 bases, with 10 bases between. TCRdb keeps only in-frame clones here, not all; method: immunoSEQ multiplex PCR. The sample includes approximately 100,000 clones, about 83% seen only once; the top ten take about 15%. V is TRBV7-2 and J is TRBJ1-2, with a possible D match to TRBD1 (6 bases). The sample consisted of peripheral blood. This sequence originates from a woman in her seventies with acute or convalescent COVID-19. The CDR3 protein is CASSSDRRGYTF. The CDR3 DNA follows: TGTGCCAGCAGCTCAGACAGGCGTGGCTACACCTTC.